The source of this TCR beta chain is a study of T cell changes during pregnancy in multiple sclerosis. The V and J ends lost 2 bases and 1 base respectively, with 9 bases between them. The CDR3 consists of 15 residues. CDR1 and CDR2 from the germline V gene are SGHVS and FQNEAQ. Here immunoSEQ multiplex PCR was the method, and the copy in TCRdb shows in-frame clones only, minus some. The data show over 30,000 clones, roughly 89% seen once. The sample here was CD4+ T cells from peripheral blood mononuclear cells, taken in the second trimester of pregnancy. This TCR was sampled from a female donor in good health, enrolled as a control in a pregnancy study. V gene TRBV7-8 combines with J gene TRBJ1-5; TRBD1 is a possible D gene (6 bases). The DNA for the CDR3 is TGTGCCAGCAGCTTACGGGGGGCGAGCAATCAGCCCCAGCATTTT. Amino acids: CASSLRGASNQPQHF.